The 17 T cell receptor beta chains presented below share a single source sample, sequenced in a study of T cells in tuberculosis (dated 2018 in TCRdb). This specimen's time point label, interpreted: new active TB diagnosis, blood taken before or within 7 days of starting treatment. The library relied on the immunoSEQ multiplex PCR assay. TCRdb limited this immuneACCESS table to in-frame rearrangements with V and J called. A share of clones is missing; checked studies link under half to unresolved V genes, and the rest is unexplained. Across this sample there are approximately 31,000 clones, with 86% seen only once. The ten largest make up roughly 5.2% of the sample. The input for sequencing was PBMCs, taken at tuberculosis diagnosis. These receptors originate from an adult with tuberculosis.

The genes are TRBV6-4 and TRBJ2-2; D possibly corresponds to TRBD1 (5 bases). Trimming cost V 5 bases and J 6 bases, with 16 bases left between them. The CDR3 is made up of 15 amino acids. From germline, CDR1 is MRHNA and CDR2 SNTAGT. CDR3 sequence: CASSSSLGHSGELFF. The DNA for the CDR3 is TGTGCCAGCAGTTCCTCCTTGGGGCATTCCGGGGAGCTGTTTTTT.

Comments on this clone: A junction end diverges from the germline sequence, so it may reflect a read error. The rearrangement joins TRBV28 to TRBJ2-2, with TRBD2 matching 7 bases. There are 15 residues in the CDR3. Germline V CDR1 and CDR2: MDHEN, SYDVKM. The CDR3, as DNA: TGTGCCAGCAGTTCCCCCAGCGGGAACGCCGGGGAGCTGTTTTTT. Protein: CASSSPSGNAGELFF.

This sequence joins TRBV11-2 and TRBJ1-4; possible D gene TRBD1, 5 bases. The germline gives CDR1 SGHAT, CDR2 FQNNGV. Trimming shortened V by 7 bases and J by 0 bases, and 15 bases separated the two germline ends. This CDR3 contains 16 residues. The CDR3 is CASTPWGGTTNEKLFF. As DNA, the CDR3 is TGTGCCAGCACCCCCTGGGGCGGGACAACTAATGAAAAACTGTTTTTT.

This chain joins TRBV28 and TRBJ2-3; 7 nucleotides match TRBD1. Losses at the gene ends were 1 base for V and 0 bases for J; bases not matched to a gene: 7. The CDR3 length is 17 residues. Looked up from germline, CDR1 is MDHEN and CDR2 is SYDVKM. The CDR3 DNA is TGTGCCAGCAGTTTATACGGGACAGCCTCTAGCACAGATACGCAGTATTTT. It yields the protein CASSLYGTASSTDTQYF.

A few counts support this clone. The sample carries other DNA sequences with the same CDR3. The chain's CDR3 is CASSPQGSGNTIYF. CDR3 DNA sequence: TGTGCCAGTAGTCCGCAGGGCTCTGGAAACACCATATATTTT. V is TRBV19 and J is TRBJ1-3; maybe TRBD1 (5 bases). CDR1 LNHDA and CDR2 SQIVND come from the germline V gene (reference sequence). The length of the CDR3 is 14 residues. Trimming cost V 5 bases and J 0 bases, with 8 bases left between them.

This clone was observed a few times. The chain couples TRBV6-1 to TRBJ2-2; TRBD2 might be the D (5 bases). From germline, CDR1 is MNHNS and CDR2 SASEGT. V lost 1 base, J lost 6 bases, and 12 bases lay in between. This CDR3 comprises 15 residues. Here the CDR3 DNA reads TGTGCCAGCAGTGAAGACGATGGGAGCGCCGGGGAGCTGTTTTTT. Amino acid sequence: CASSEDDGSAGELFF.

This clone has a handful of counts. The chain combines TRBV9 with TRBJ2-2; D perhaps matches TRBD1 (6 bases). Germline CDR1 is SGDLS and CDR2 is YYNGEE. This CDR3 contains 15 residues. V was clipped by 2 bases and J by 0 bases, with 8 bases between them. The CDR3 DNA is TGTGCCAGCAGCGTCAGGGGAGCGAACACCGGGGAGCTGTTTTTT. Amino acids: CASSVRGANTGELFF.

The sample holds one count of this clone. The rearrangement uses TRBV6-1 and TRBJ2-7; 7 bases align to TRBD1. The V gene's germline CDR1 is MNHNS and CDR2 SASEGT. V dropped 6 bases and J dropped 4; count of bases not matched to a gene: 12. The CDR3 has 15 amino acids. The CDR3 DNA sequence: TGTGCCAGCAGCTCCCCCGGCAGGGGGTCTTACGAGCAGTACTTC. Its translation: CASSSPGRGSYEQYF.

The sample holds one count of this clone. V and J are TRBV6-5 and TRBJ1-2; the D gene is possibly TRBD1 (5 bases). Germline-derived CDR1 and CDR2 are MNHEY and SVGAGI. This CDR3 spans 14 amino acids. Trimming shortened V by 0 bases and J by 3 bases, and 8 bases separated the two germline ends. The CDR3 DNA sequence: TGTGCCAGCAGTTACTCGACAGCTTACTATGGCTACACCTTC. Residues: CASSYSTAYYGYTF.

The V gene is TRBV27, the J gene TRBJ2-1; tentative D call: TRBD2 (6 bases). Looked up from germline, CDR1 is MNHEY and CDR2 is SMNVEV (reference sequence). Between the trimmed V and J ends, which lost 1 base and 4 bases, there was a span of 11 bases. This CDR3 has 15 amino acids. The CDR3 protein is CASSLWGEQYNEQFF. DNA of the CDR3: TGTGCCAGCAGTTTATGGGGGGAGCAGTACAATGAGCAGTTCTTC.

The genes are TRBV27 and TRBJ2-7; 10 bases map to TRBD1. V was pared by 7 bases and J by 5 bases, with 11 bases of the junction left unmatched. CDR1 and CDR2 from the germline V gene are MNHEY and SMNVEV (reference sequence). The CDR3 spans 15 residues. This chain's CDR3 is CASTRLGTGEDEQYF. Written as DNA, the CDR3 is TGTGCCAGCACCCGACTAGGGACAGGGGAGGACGAGCAGTACTTC.

The rearrangement uses TRBV27 and TRBJ2-7; D unclear. The CDR3 loop spans 15 amino acids. The V end lost 6 bases, the J end lost 0 bases, and 15 bases lay between the germline ends. Germline V gene lookup returns CDR1 MNHEY and CDR2 SMNVEV (reference sequence). The CDR3 DNA reads TGTGCCAGCAGGGGTTTGGAACAGTTCTCCTACGAGCAGTACTTC. Amino acids: CASRGLEQFSYEQYF.

The chain joins TRBV29-1 to TRBJ1-3; D gene uncertain. V gave up 5 bases and J gave up 4 bases, with 9 bases separating them. Germline V lookup: CDR1 SQVTM, CDR2 ANQGSEA. The CDR3 has 12 amino acids. The CDR3 spells CSVTGEGNTIYF. As DNA, the CDR3 is TGCAGCGTTACCGGGGAAGGAAACACCATATATTTT.

The chain is built from TRBV6-6 and TRBJ2-7; weak D call: TRBD1 (6 bases). V lost 6 bases and J lost 0, with 18 bases in between. The CDR3 is 16 residues long. The germline CDR1 and CDR2 sequences are MNHNY and SVGAGI (reference sequence). CDR3 amino acids: CASRRTRDTYSYEQYF. The CDR3, as DNA: TGTGCCAGCAGGCGGACCAGGGACACCTACTCCTACGAGCAGTACTTC.

This CDR3 reads CASSPGGLSYEQYF. CDR3 DNA: TGTGCCAGCAGCCCGGGGGGACTTTCCTACGAGCAGTACTTC. The chain links TRBV28 to TRBJ2-7; 7 nucleotides line up with TRBD2. V lost 6 bases and J lost 1; bases outside the gene matches: 6. The CDR3 is made up of 14 amino acids. Germline loops: CDR1 MDHEN, CDR2 SYDVKM.

The chain links TRBV5-1 to TRBJ1-2, with TRBD1 identical over 7 bases. This CDR3 contains 15 residues. CDR1 and CDR2 from the germline V gene are SGHRS and YFSETQ. Trimming cost V 0 bases and J 0 bases; bases outside gene matches: 2. The CDR3 DNA is TGCGCCAGCAGCTTGGAGGGACAGACTAACTATGGCTACACCTTC. Protein sequence: CASSLEGQTNYGYTF.

The chain couples TRBV7-9 to TRBJ2-5, with a weak D call TRBD2 (6 bases). Germline V gene lookup returns CDR1 SEHNR and CDR2 FQNEAQ (reference sequence). Deletions cut 1 base from V and 1 base from J, with 7 bases between. CDR3 length equals 14 residues. The CDR3 region is CASSLVGLQETQYF. The CDR3 DNA is TGTGCCAGCAGCTTAGTGGGACTCCAAGAGACCCAGTACTTC. Full variable domain (rest looked up from reference TRBV7-9 and TRBJ2-5): DTGVSQNPRHKITKRGQNVTFRCDPISEHNRLYWYRQTLGQGPEFLTYFQNEAQLEKSRLLSDRFSAERPKGSFSTLEIQRTEQGDSAMYLCASSLVGLQETQYFGPGTRLLVL.